This paragraph covers one T cell receptor beta chain sequence. Germline V gives CDR1 DFQATT, CDR2 SNEGSKA (reference sequence). V dropped 3 bases and J dropped 10 bases, with 15 bases sitting between them. The CDR3 extends over 12 amino acids. The data derive from a study of blood T cell repertoires in COVID-19. Profiled with immunoSEQ multiplex PCR; TCRdb holds only in-frame clones, not every one. The sample lists 180,000 or so clones, around 83% occurring once. Participant age was roughly 18 to 100 years, and participants resided in fewer than 30 US areas. This rearrangement joins TRBV20-1 to TRBJ1-1, with unresolved D. The sample taken for sequencing was PBMCs or T cells enriched from blood (not recorded which). The sequence was obtained from a man aged 50 to 60 who had recovered from COVID-19. The CDR3, as DNA: TGCAGTGCTAGTGTACACCCGGGGATAGCTTTCTTT. Translated, it gives CSASVHPGIAFF.